The T cell receptor (beta chain) described here comes from a study of immune cell composition in non-small cell lung cancer. The V and J ends lost 4 bases and 7 bases respectively, with 19 bases between them. The CDR3 has 15 residues. From germline, CDR1 is GTSNPN and CDR2 SVGIG (reference sequence). The assay was immunoSEQ multiplex PCR, and TCRdb's table has in-frame clones only and misses some. The data contain approximately 4,000 clones, over 65% of them seen just once; the ten biggest clones take up roughly 27%. The TCR sequence derives from a human donor with non-small cell lung cancer. The rearrangement joins TRBV30 to TRBJ1-4; D is unresolved. Sequenced: lung tumor tissue. The CDR3 DNA reads as TGTGCCTGGACGAGCGTGAGGGCGGAGCGTGAAAAACTGTTTTTT. Protein: CAWTSVRAEREKLFF.